This T cell receptor (beta chain) was sequenced in a study of T cell responses to AZD1222 COVID-19 vaccine. General study points: Sampling captured repertoires only after the peak T cell response. Regions 160-218 and 743-854 held dominance among vaccine-associated CD4 TCRs, which spanned spike. There were mostly white British donors and more females than males, and clonal diversity was possibly underestimated. Elevations in Spike-specific TCR breadth and depth followed administration of two AZD1222 doses.

A remark on this clone: The target antigen is unknown.

CDR3 length equals 16 residues. The data were produced by immunoSEQ multiplex PCR, yet TCRdb's version contains in-frame clones alone and is incomplete. The sample carries over 130,000 clones, around 90% recorded once. The TCR originated in an adult who received the AZD1222 COVID-19 vaccine. V and J are TRBV21-1 and TRBJ2-5; TRBD2 reflects the table's D call only, with no check against the DNA. TRBV21-1 constitutes a pseudogene. Sample: peripheral blood, taken 28 days after the second AZD1222 dose. CDR3: CASSKASGSVGETQYF. CDR3 DNA: TGTGCCAGCAGCAAAGCATCGGGGTCTGTAGGGGAGACCCAGTACTTC.